One T cell receptor (beta chain) is described in this entry. Its target is unknown. The investigators split CD4+ cells into a CD45RA+ naive subset and a CD45RA-negative memory subset. The CDR3 consists of 16 residues. The V end was cut by 1 base, the J end by 0 bases, with 12 bases between. The germline gives CDR1 LGHNA, CDR2 YNFKEQ. This sample was included in a study of shared clonotypes between healthy human individuals. Study-wide results and caveats: Clonotypes not shared had lower generation probabilities than those common to all four donors.

The method was immunoSEQ multiplex PCR; TCRdb's version includes in-frame clones alone and lacks a portion of them. There are around 1,100,000 clones in the sample; approximately 75% occur only once, and approximately 0.95% lies in the top ten. The clonotype originates from a young man in good health. Some clones in this sample may be carry-over from other donors' samples. The chain is built from TRBV4-2 and TRBJ1-2, with D possibly being TRBD1 (5 bases). Sequences were obtained from memory CD4+ T cells from PBMCs. Subset in this sample: CD45RA-negative fraction. The chain's CDR3 is CASSQVARATNYGYTF. The CDR3 coding sequence is TGTGCCAGCAGCCAAGTGGCCAGGGCAACTAACTATGGCTACACCTTC.